The 7 T cell receptor beta chains listed next were all sequenced from one sample in a study of T cells after yellow fever vaccination. One entry per CDR3 protein, called by TCRdb with MiXCR from the 5' RACE reads. This table has 120,000 or so distinct CDR3 sequences, 13% to 15% appearing once. This sample comprised CD8+ T cells sorted from PBMCs, obtained 5 days after the yellow fever booster vaccination. The receptors stem from a man aged 18 to 30 who received the YFV17D yellow fever vaccine.

The chain is built from TRBV15 and TRBJ2-1; no definite D call. Deletions cut 5 bases from V and 7 bases from J, with 9 bases between. The CDR3 consists of 12 residues. Germline V gene data show CDR1 as LNHNV and CDR2 as YYDKDF (reference sequence). DNA of the CDR3: TGTGCCACCAGCCAAGGCTGGAATGAGCAGTTCTTC. Translated: CATSQGWNEQFF.

The rearrangement links TRBV7-9 to TRBJ1-1; 8 nucleotides line up with TRBD1. J was trimmed by 4 bases and V by 3 bases; bases with no gene match: 4. This CDR3 is 14 amino acids long. The germline CDR1 and CDR2 sequences are SEHNR and FQNEAQ (reference sequence). CDR3 DNA: TGTGCCAGCAGCTTGACAGGGGATTTCACTGAAGCTTTCTTT. Protein: CASSLTGDFTEAFF.

This rearrangement joins TRBV29-1 to TRBJ2-7; 8 nucleotides agree with TRBD1. From germline, CDR1 is SQVTM and CDR2 ANQGSEA. The CDR3 is 14 residues long. The V segment lost 2 bases and the J segment 4 bases; nucleotides outside the gene matches: 7. The CDR3 region is CSVELAGGLYEQYF. CDR3 coding DNA: TGCAGCGTTGAACTCGCAGGGGGCTTATACGAGCAGTACTTC.

This clonotype was seen only a few times. The genes are TRBV28 and TRBJ2-7; possibly TRBD1 for D (6 bases). The V and J ends lost 7 bases and 3 bases respectively, with 19 bases between them. Germline assignment: CDR1 MDHEN and CDR2 SYDVKM. This CDR3 is built from 15 residues. The CDR3 reads CASTLSPTGYYEQYV. CDR3 DNA: TGTGCCAGCACCCTGTCCCCAACAGGGTACTACGAGCAGTACGTC.

This clonotype was counted a few times. The chain combines TRBV6-1 with TRBJ2-2; D is perhaps TRBD1 or TRBD2 (6 bases each). V was pared by 3 bases and J by 9 bases, with 8 bases between. CDR3 length equals 12 residues. Per germline, CDR1 MNHNS and CDR2 SASEGT. The CDR3 here is CASSDRGRELFF. As DNA, the CDR3 is TGTGCCAGCAGTGACCGGGGGCGGGAGCTGTTTTTT.

This clonotype came up a few times. The rearrangement joins TRBV27 to TRBJ2-1; TRBD1 matches at 7 bases. Germline loops: CDR1 MNHEY, CDR2 SMNVEV (reference sequence). This CDR3 has 14 amino acids. V dropped 2 bases and J dropped 7; count of bases not matched to a gene: 5. The CDR3 is CASSLQGEYNEQFF. The CDR3, as DNA: TGTGCCAGCAGTTTACAGGGGGAATATAATGAGCAGTTCTTC.

By sample fraction, this clonotype is medium-sized. The rearrangement links TRBV20-1 to TRBJ2-5; a possible D gene is TRBD2 (6 bases). The germline V and J ends were trimmed by 1 base and 0 bases, with 9 bases remaining between them. The CDR3 sequence is 14 residues long. Per germline, CDR1 DFQATT and CDR2 SNEGSKA (reference sequence). The chain's CDR3 is CSARGGLDQETQYF. CDR3 bases: TGCAGTGCTAGAGGGGGACTCGACCAAGAGACCCAGTACTTC.